This entry lists 9 T cell receptor beta chains sequenced from one sample in a study of response to subunit inactivated influenza vaccine. TCRdb used MiXCR to reprocess the RT-PCR reads, holding one entry per CDR3 protein. The data show roughly 550,000 distinct CDR3 sequences, with roughly a quarter seen just once and approximately 2.9% held by the top ten. These data were also filed under a second study, of T cells expressing NK-cell markers. Turning to that study: It was by 5'RACE template switching with UMIs that TCR beta cDNA was made.

The sequencing used CD4+ T cells sorted from PBMCs, collected roughly 13 days after vaccination. The receptors stem from a man in his fifties or sixties who received an inactivated influenza vaccine.

V usage is TRBV29-1 and J usage is TRBJ2-3; 12 bases line up with TRBD1. Germline trimming cut 4 bases from V and 6 bases from J; bases unmatched to any gene: 2. CDR1 and CDR2 from the germline V gene are SQVTM and ANQGSEA. CDR3 length: 13 amino acids. CDR3 nucleotide sequence: TGCAGCGTTGGGGACAGGGGGCCTGATACGCAGTATTTT. Protein sequence: CSVGDRGPDTQYF.

This clonotype was observed a few times. The V call is TRBV5-4, the J call TRBJ2-1; the match to TRBD2 covers 14 bases. The CDR3 is 16 residues long. CDR1 and CDR2 (germline): SGHNT, YYREEE (reference sequence). The trim removed 7 bases at V and 9 bases at J, leaving 12 bases unmatched. CDR3 sequence reads: CASGLAGGPTRGEQFF. CDR3 DNA: TGTGCCAGCGGACTAGCGGGGGGCCCTACAAGAGGTGAGCAGTTCTTC.

The chain combines TRBV4-2 with TRBJ1-5; D uncertain. The CDR3 runs to 15 residues. Germline V gene lookup returns CDR1 LGHNA and CDR2 YNFKEQ. V was trimmed by 0 bases and J by 1 base, leaving 7 bases between them. Here the CDR3 reads CASSQEIGSNQPQHF. In DNA form, the CDR3 reads TGTGCCAGCAGCCAAGAAATCGGCAGCAATCAGCCCCAGCATTTT.

The chain is built from TRBV19 and TRBJ1-1; tentatively, D is TRBD1 (6 bases). This CDR3 comprises 13 residues. Trimming removed 10 bases from V and 1 base from J, with 13 bases in between. Germline-derived CDR1 and CDR2 are LNHDA and SQIVND (reference sequence). CDR3 bases: TGTGCCACCACGTTGGGGGCGAACACTGAAGCTTTCTTT. It encodes CATTLGANTEAFF.

The rearrangement links TRBV28 to TRBJ2-1; 15 bases are shared with TRBD2. Losses at the gene ends were 11 bases for V and 0 bases for J; bases not matched to a gene: 8. CDR3 length equals 17 residues. CDR1 MDHEN and CDR2 SYDVKM come from the germline V gene. In nucleotides, the CDR3 is TGTGCCTGGACCGGGACTAGCGGGAGGAGCTCCTACAATGAGCAGTTCTTC. It is translated as CAWTGTSGRSSYNEQFF.

This clonotype has more than one count but fewer than ten. The chain uses TRBV9 and TRBJ2-3; D is perhaps TRBD2 (5 bases). Germline assignment: CDR1 SGDLS and CDR2 YYNGEE. Trimming stripped 0 bases from V and 5 bases from J, with 7 bases between. The CDR3 loop spans 13 amino acids. This CDR3 is CASSVVALDTQYF. DNA of the CDR3: TGTGCCAGCAGCGTAGTAGCGTTAGATACGCAGTATTTT. Supplemented by reference TRBV9 and TRBJ2-3, the full variable domain reads DSGVTQTPKHLITATGQRVTLRCSPRSGDLSVYWYQQSLDQGLQFLIQYYNGEERAKGNILERFSAQQFPDLHSELNLSSLELGDSALYFCASSVVALDTQYFGPGTRLTVL.

The CDR3 region is CASSQEGSAAEQYF. Here the CDR3 DNA reads TGCGCCAGCAGCCAAGAAGGGAGCGCGGCCGAGCAGTACTTC. This rearrangement joins TRBV4-3 to TRBJ2-7; possibly TRBD2 for D (5 bases). CDR1 and CDR2 (germline): LGHNA, YSLEER. The V gene lost 0 bases and the J gene lost 6 bases, with 12 bases spanning the gap. The CDR3 is 14 amino acids.

This rearrangement joins TRBV4-2 to TRBJ2-3, with 8 bases lining up with TRBD2. CDR3 length: 15 amino acids. V was clipped by 0 bases and J by 6 bases; unmatched bases: 5. Germline V gene sequence: CDR1 LGHNA, CDR2 YNFKEQ. The CDR3 is CASSQDRRGGDTQYF. The CDR3, as DNA: TGTGCCAGCAGCCAAGATAGACGGGGGGGGGATACGCAGTATTTT.

The chain couples TRBV7-2 to TRBJ2-7; 11 bases fit TRBD2. V was pared by 7 bases and J by 4 bases, with 6 bases of the junction left unmatched. Per the germline V gene, CDR1 is SGHTA and CDR2 is FQGNSA. The CDR3 spans 14 residues. The CDR3 coding sequence is TGTGCCAGCAATTTAGCGGGGGGGTTATACGAGCAGTACTTC. This codes for CASNLAGGLYEQYF. Full variable domain (remainder filled in from reference TRBV7-2 and TRBJ2-7): GAGVSQSPSNKVTEKGKDVELRCDPISGHTALYWYRQSLGQGLEFLIYFQGNSAPDKSGLPSDRFSAERTGGSVSTLTIQRTQQEDSAVYLCASNLAGGLYEQYFGPGTRLTVT.